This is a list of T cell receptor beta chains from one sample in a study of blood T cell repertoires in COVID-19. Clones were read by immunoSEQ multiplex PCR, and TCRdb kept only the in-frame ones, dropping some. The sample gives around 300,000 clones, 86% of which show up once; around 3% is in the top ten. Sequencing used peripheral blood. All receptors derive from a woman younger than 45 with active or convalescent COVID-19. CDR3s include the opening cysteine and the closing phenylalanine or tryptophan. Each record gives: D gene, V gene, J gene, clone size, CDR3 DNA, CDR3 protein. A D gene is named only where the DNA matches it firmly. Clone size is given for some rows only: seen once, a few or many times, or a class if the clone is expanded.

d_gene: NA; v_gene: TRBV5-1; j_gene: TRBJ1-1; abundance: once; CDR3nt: TGCGCCAGCAGCGTAGACACTCCAAGTTTGACTGAAGCTTTCTTT; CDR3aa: CASSVDTPSLTEAFF
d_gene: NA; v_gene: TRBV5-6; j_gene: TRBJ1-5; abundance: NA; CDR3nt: TGTGCCAGCAGCTTGTACGCGGGCGGGGGGCCCCAGCATTTT; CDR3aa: CASSLYAGGGPQHF
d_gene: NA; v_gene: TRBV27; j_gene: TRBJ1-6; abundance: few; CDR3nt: TGTGCCAGCAGTTCGGTAAATTCACCCCTCCACTTT; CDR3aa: CASSSVNSPLHF
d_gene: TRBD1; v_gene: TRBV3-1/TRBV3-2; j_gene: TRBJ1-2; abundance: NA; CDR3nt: TGTGCCAGCAGCCCGAACGGACAGGAGAGGAATGGCTACACCTTC; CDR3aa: CASSPNGQERNGYTF
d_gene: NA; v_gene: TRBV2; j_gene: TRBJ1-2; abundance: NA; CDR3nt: TGTGCCAGCAGTGGATCAGGGGTAGGGGGCTACACCTTC; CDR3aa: CASSGSGVGGYTF
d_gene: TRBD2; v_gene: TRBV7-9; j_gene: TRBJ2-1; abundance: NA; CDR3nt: TGTGCCAGCAGCCCGCGCGGGGGGACGGACAATGAGCAGTTCTTC; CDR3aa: CASSPRGGTDNEQFF
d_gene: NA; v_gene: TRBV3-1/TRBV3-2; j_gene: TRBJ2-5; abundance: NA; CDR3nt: TGTGCCAGCAGCCAAGATACGAGGCGGGAGACCCAGTACTTC; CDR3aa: CASSQDTRRETQYF
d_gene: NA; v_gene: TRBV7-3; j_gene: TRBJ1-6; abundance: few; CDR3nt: TGTGCCAGCAGCCCAGCGGGACGGACAATTAATTCACCCCTCCACTTT; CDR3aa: CASSPAGRTINSPLHF
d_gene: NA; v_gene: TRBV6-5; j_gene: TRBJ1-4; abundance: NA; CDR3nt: TGTGCCAGCAGTAAGACAGGAGTTAATGAAAAACTGTTTTTT; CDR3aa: CASSKTGVNEKLFF
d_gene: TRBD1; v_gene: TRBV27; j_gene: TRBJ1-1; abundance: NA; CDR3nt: TGTGCCAGCCGGGACAGGGGCATGAACACTGAAGCTTTCTTT; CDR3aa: CASRDRGMNTEAFF
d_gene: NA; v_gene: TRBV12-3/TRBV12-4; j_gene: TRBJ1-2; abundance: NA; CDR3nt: TGTGCCAGCAGCCCCAGGGGATTCTATGGCTACACCTTC; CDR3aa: CASSPRGFYGYTF
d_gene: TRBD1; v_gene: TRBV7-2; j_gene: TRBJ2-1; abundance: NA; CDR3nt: TGTGCCAGCAGCTCCATCGGGACAGGGGTGATGGATGAGCAGTTCTTC; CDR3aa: CASSSIGTGVMDEQFF
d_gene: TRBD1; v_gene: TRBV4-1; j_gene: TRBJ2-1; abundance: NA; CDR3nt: TGCGCCAGCAGCCACATGGGACAGGGCCTTTTGCATGAGCAGTTCTTC; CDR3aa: CASSHMGQGLLHEQFF
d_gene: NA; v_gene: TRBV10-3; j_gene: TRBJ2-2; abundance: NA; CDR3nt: TGTGCCATCAGCGCCGGGACTTTTAACACCGGGGAGCTGTTTTTT; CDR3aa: CAISAGTFNTGELFF
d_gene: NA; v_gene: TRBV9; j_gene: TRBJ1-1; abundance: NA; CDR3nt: TGTGCCAGCAGCCCTCTAGGACTGCACACTGAAGCTTTCTTT; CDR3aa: CASSPLGLHTEAFF
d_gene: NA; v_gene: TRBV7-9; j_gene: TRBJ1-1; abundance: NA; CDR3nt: TGTGCCAGCAGCTTTACCAGGGTCACTGAAGCTTTCTTT; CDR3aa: CASSFTRVTEAFF
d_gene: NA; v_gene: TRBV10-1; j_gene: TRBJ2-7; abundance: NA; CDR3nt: TGCGCCAGCAGTGAAGGGGTCAGGGGTTACGAGCAGTACTTC; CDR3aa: CASSEGVRGYEQYF
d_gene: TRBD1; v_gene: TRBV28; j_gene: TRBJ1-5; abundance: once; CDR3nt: TGTGCCAGCAGTACAGGGGGTTACGGACAGCCCCAGCATTTT; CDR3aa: CASSTGGYGQPQHF
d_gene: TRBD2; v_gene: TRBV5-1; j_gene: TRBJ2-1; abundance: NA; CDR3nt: TGCGCCAGCAGCTTGGCCGTGGGGGGGATTTCCTCCTACAATGAGCAGTTCTTC; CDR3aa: CASSLAVGGISSYNEQFF
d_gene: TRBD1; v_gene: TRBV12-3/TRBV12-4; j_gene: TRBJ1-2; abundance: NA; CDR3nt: TGTGCCAGCACTGGACAGGCCTACTATGGCTACACCTTC; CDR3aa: CASTGQAYYGYTF
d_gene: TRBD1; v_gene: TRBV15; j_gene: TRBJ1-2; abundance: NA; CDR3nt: TGTGCCACCAGCACTCGGACAGGGGTCTATGGCTACACCTTC; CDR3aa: CATSTRTGVYGYTF
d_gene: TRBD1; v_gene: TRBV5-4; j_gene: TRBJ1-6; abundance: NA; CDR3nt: TGTGCCAGCAGCTTGGGGGCAGGGGGATTTAATTCACCCCTCCACTTT; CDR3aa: CASSLGAGGFNSPLHF
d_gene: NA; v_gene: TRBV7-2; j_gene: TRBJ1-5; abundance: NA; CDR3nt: TGTGCCAGCAGCTACACTAGCAATCAGCCCCAGCATTTT; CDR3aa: CASSYTSNQPQHF
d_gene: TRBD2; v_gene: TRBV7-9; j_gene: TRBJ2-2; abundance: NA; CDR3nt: TGTGCCAGCAGCGCCAGGGGACTAGCGAACACCGGGGAGCTGTTTTTT; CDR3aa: CASSARGLANTGELFF
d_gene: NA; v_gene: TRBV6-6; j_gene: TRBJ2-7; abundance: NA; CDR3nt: TGTGCCAGCTCTCGACAGGAACACTACGAGCAGTACTTC; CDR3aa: CASSRQEHYEQYF
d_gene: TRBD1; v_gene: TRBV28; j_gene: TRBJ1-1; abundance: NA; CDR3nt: TGTGCCAGCAACCCCCAGGGGGCCAGCACTGAAGCTTTCTTT; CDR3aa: CASNPQGASTEAFF
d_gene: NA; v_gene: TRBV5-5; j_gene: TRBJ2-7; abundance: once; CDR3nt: TGTGCCAGCAGCTTGGCCAGCGGAGCCACCTACGAGCAGTACTTC; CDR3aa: CASSLASGATYEQYF
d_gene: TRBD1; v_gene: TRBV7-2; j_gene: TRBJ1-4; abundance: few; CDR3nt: TGTGCCAGCAGCATGGGACAGGGGGGGGAAAAACTGTTTTTT; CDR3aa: CASSMGQGGEKLFF
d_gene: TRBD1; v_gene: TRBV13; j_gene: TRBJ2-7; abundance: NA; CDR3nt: TGTGCCAGCAGCTTAGCCCCGGGACAGGGGAACGAGCAGTACTTC; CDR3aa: CASSLAPGQGNEQYF
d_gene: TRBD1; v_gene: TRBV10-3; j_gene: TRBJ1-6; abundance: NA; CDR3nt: TGTGCCTCCCGGGACAGGCAGAATTCACCCCTCCACTTT; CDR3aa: CASRDRQNSPLHF
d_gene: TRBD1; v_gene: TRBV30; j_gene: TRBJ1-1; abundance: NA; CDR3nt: TGTGCCTGGAGTCTAGGGGGCGCTTGGACTGAAGCTTTCTTT; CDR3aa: CAWSLGGAWTEAFF
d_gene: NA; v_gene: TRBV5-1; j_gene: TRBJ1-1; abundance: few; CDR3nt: TGCGCCAGCAGCTTGAAGAGTGACACTGAAGCTTTCTTT; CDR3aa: CASSLKSDTEAFF
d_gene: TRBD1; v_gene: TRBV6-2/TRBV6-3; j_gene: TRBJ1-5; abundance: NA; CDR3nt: TGTGCCAGCAGTTACCATCGGACAGGGAGGATGAGCAATCAGCCCCAGCATTTT; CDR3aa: CASSYHRTGRMSNQPQHF
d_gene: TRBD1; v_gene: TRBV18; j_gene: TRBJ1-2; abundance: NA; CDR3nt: TGTGCCAGCTCACCAGGGACAGATACTAACTATGGCTACACCTTC; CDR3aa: CASSPGTDTNYGYTF
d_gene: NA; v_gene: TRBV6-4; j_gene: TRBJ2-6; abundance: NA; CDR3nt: TGTGCCAGCACCCCCGGCGGGGGGGCCAACGTCCTGACTTTC; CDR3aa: CASTPGGGANVLTF
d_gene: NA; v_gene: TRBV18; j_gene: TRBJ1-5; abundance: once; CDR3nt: TGTGCCAGCTCCCCGGGACAAATGGGAAATCAGCCCCAGCATTTT; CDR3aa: CASSPGQMGNQPQHF
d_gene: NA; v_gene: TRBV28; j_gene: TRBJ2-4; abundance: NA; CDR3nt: TGTGCCAGCAGTTTATCCCGCACTAAGGGGCTAGCCAAAAACATTCAGTACTTC; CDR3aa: CASSLSRTKGLAKNIQYF
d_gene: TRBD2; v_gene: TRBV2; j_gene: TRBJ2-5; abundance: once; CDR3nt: TGTGCCAGCGGAGCGGGCGGGCTAGCGGGGCAAGAGACCCAGTACTTC; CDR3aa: CASGAGGLAGQETQYF
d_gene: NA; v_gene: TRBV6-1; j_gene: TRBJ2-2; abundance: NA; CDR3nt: TGTGCCAGCAGTGGGCAGGACACCGGGGAGCTGTTTTTT; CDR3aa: CASSGQDTGELFF
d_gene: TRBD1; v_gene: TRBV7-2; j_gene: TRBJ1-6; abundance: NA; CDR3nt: TGTGCCAGCAGCTTGACAGGGGGCGATTCACCCCTCCACTTT; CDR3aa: CASSLTGGDSPLHF
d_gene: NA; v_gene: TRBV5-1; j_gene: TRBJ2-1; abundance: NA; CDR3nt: TGCGCCAGCACCTACGGCTCCTACAATGAGCAGTTCTTC; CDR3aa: CASTYGSYNEQFF
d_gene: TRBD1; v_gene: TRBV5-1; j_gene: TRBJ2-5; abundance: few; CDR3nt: TGCGCCAGCAGCTGGACAGGGCCCAACAGGGGGGAGACCCAGTACTTC; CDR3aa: CASSWTGPNRGETQYF
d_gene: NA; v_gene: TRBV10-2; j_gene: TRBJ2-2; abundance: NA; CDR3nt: TGCGCCAGTCGCAGGGCGTTTGACACCGGGGAGCTGTTTTTT; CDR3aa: CASRRAFDTGELFF
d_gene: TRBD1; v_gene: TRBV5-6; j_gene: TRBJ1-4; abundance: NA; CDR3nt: TGTGCCAGCAGCTTATGGACAGGGGGGAATGAAAAACTGTTTTTT; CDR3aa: CASSLWTGGNEKLFF
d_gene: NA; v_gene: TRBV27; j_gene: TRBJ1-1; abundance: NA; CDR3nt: TGTGCCAGCAGCCCTCCGGGGGGTCGCTCAGACGCTTTCTTT; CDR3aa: CASSPPGGRSDAFF
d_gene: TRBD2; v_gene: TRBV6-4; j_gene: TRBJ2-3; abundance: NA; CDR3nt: TGTGCCAGCAGTGAGACTAGCGGGGGGGCCAAGGATACGCAGTATTTT; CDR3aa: CASSETSGGAKDTQYF
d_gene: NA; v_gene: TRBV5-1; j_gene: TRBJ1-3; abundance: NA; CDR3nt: TGCGCCAGCAGCCTGGCGTCGGGGTCAGGAAACACCATATATTTT; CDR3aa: CASSLASGSGNTIYF
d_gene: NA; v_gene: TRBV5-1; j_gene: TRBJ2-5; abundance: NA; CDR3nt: TGCGCCAGCAGTCCAAGGTCCGGGGAGACCCAGTACTTC; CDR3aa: CASSPRSGETQYF
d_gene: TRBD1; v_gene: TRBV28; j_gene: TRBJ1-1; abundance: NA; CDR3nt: TGTGCCAGCAGGCAAGGGGACAGGGAGGACACTGAAGCTTTCTTT; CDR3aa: CASRQGDREDTEAFF
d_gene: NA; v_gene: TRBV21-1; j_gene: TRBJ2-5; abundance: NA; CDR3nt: TGTGCCAGCAGCAGCCTCTCGACAGGGGTAAGAAAGACCCAGTACTTC; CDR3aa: CASSSLSTGVRKTQYF